This TCR beta chain was recorded in a study of T cells in women clearing cervical HPV infection. Clones were read by immunoSEQ multiplex PCR, and TCRdb kept only the in-frame ones, dropping some. The sample table sets out tens of thousands of clones. With respect to this clone: The antigen remains unidentified. Read coverage stops 3 residues before the CDR3 terminus; the germline J gene supplies the remainder.

The V gene's germline CDR1 is MNHNS and CDR2 SASEGT. This CDR3 contains 15 residues. J was trimmed by 1 base and V by 4 bases; bases with no gene match: 6. Study results and caveats: TRBV6-7 abundance was lower in cases than controls (about 0.099% versus 0.16%). Each sample's T-cell count was unknown, possibly confounding richness.

The sequence derives from a woman aged 18 to 75 with a cervical HPV16 infection that either progressed to CIN3+ or cleared (not recorded which). The chain carries TRBV6-1 and TRBJ2-5, with TRBD2 identical over 7 bases. The sequencing input was blood buffy coat. The CDR3 spells CASSGSSGFQETQYF. Incomplete CDR3 DNA: TGTGCCAGCAGTGGGTCTAGCGGCTTCCAAGAGACC.